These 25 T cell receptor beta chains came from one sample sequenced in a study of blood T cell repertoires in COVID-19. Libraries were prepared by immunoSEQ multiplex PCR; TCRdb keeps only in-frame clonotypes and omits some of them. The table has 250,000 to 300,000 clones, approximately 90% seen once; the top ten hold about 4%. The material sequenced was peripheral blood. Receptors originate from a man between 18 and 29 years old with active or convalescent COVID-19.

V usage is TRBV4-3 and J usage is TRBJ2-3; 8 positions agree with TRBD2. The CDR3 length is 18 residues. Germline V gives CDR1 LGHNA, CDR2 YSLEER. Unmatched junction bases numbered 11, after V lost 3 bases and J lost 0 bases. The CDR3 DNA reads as TGCGCCAGCAGCCAGAGTCGGGTAGCGGGACTTAGCACAGATACGCAGTATTTT. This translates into CASSQSRVAGLSTDTQYF.

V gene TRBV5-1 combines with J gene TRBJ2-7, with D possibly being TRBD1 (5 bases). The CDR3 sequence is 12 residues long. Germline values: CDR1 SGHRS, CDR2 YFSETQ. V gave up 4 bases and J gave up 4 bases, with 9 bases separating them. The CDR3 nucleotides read TGCGCCAGCAGCACTGACAGATACGAGCAGTACTTC. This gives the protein CASSTDRYEQYF.

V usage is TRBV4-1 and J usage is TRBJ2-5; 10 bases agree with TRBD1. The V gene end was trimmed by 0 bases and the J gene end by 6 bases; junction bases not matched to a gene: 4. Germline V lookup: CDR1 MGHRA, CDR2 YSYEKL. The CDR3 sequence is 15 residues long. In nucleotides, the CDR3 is TGCGCCAGCAGCCAAGAAGGGACAGGGGACCAGACCCAGTACTTC. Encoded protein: CASSQEGTGDQTQYF.

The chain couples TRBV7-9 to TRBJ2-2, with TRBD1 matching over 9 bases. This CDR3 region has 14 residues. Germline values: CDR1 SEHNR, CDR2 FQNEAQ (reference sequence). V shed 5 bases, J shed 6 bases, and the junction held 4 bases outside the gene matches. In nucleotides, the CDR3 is TGTGCCAGCAGCACCGACAGGGGGTCCGGGGAGCTGTTTTTT. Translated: CASSTDRGSGELFF.

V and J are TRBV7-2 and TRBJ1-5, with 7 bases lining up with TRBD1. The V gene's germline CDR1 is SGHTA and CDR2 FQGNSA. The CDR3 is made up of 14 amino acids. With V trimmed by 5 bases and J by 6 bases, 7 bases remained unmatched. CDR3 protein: CASSPDRDSQPQHF. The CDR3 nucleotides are TGTGCCAGCAGCCCTGACAGGGATTCTCAGCCCCAGCATTTT.

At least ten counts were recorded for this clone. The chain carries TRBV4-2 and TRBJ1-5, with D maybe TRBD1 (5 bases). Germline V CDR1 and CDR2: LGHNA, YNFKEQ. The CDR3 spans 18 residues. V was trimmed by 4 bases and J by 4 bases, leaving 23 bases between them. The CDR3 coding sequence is TGTGCCAGCAGCCTTGGGGCTGCCGGGCCGACCGGGAATCAGCCCCAGCATTTT. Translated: CASSLGAAGPTGNQPQHF.

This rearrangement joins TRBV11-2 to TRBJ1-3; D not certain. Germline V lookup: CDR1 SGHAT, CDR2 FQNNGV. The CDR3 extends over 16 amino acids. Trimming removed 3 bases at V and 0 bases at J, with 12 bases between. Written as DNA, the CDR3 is TGTGCCAGCAGCTTTCAGCTGAGGAGCTCTGGAAACACCATATATTTT. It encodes CASSFQLRSSGNTIYF.

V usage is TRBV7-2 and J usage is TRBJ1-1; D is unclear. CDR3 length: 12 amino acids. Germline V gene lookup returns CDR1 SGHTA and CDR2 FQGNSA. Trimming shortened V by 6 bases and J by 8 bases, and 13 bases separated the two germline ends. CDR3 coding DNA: TGTGCCAGCAGATACCAGGAATCAGAAGCTTTCTTT. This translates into CASRYQESEAFF. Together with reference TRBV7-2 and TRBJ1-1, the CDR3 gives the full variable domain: GAGVSQSPSNKVTEKGKDVELRCDPISGHTALYWYRQSLGQGLEFLIYFQGNSAPDKSGLPSDRFSAERTGGSVSTLTIQRTQQEDSAVYLCASRYQESEAFFGQGTRLTVV.

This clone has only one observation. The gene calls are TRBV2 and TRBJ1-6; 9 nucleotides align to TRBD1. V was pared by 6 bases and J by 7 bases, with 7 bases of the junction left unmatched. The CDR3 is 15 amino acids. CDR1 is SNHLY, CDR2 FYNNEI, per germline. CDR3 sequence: CASSAGQGGNSPLHF. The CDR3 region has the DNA TGTGCCAGCAGCGCGGGACAGGGTGGGAATTCACCCCTCCACTTT.

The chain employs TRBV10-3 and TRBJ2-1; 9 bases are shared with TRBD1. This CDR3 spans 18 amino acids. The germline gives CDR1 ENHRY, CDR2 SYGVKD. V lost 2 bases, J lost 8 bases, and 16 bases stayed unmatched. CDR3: CAISEIPRTGDLGHEQFF. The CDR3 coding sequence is TGTGCCATCAGTGAGATCCCGAGGACAGGGGACCTCGGCCATGAGCAGTTCTTC.

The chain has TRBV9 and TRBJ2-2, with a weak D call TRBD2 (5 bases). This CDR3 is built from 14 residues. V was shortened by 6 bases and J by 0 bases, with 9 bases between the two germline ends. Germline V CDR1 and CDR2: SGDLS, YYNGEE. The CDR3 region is CASKRSPNTGELFF. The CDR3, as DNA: TGTGCCAGCAAGCGGTCACCGAACACCGGGGAGCTGTTTTTT.

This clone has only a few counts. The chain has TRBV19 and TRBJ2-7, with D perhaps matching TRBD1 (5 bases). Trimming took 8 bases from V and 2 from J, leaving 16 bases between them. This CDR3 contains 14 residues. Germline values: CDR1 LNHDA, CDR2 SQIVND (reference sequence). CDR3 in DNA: TGTGCCAGTTCCCAGGGTTCAGTTACCTACGAGCAGTACTTC. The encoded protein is CASSQGSVTYEQYF.

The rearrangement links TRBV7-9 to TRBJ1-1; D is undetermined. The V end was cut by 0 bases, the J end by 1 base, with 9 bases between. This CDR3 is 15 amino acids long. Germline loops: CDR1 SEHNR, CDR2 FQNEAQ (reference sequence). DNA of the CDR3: TGTGCCAGCAGCTTAGCGGGCAGTTGGAACACTGAAGCTTTCTTT. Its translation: CASSLAGSWNTEAFF.

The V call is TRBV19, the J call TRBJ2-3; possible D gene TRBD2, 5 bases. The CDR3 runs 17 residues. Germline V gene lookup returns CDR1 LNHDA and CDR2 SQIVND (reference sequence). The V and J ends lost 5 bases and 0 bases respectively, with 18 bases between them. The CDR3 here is CASSPLAGVISTDTQYF. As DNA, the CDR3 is TGTGCCAGTAGTCCGCTCGCCGGGGTGATAAGCACAGATACGCAGTATTTT.

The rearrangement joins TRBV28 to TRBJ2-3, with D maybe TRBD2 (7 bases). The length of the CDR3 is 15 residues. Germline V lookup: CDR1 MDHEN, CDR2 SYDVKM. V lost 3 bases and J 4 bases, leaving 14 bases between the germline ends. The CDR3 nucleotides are TGTGCCAGCAGTTTTTGGGGGGGCCTCGCAGATACGCAGTATTTT. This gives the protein CASSFWGGLADTQYF.

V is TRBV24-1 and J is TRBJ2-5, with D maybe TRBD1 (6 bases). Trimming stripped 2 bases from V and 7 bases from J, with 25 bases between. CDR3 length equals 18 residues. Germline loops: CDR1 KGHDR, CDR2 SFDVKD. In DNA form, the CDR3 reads TGTGCCACCAGTGATTCCGGACAGTCGGGAACTCCAAGGGGGACCCAGTACTTC. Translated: CATSDSGQSGTPRGTQYF.

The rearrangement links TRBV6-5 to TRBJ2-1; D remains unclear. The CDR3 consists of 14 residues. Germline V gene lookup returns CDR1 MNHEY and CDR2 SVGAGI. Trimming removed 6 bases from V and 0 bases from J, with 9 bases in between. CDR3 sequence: CASRSATSYNEQFF. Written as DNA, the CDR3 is TGTGCCAGCAGGAGCGCCACCTCCTACAATGAGCAGTTCTTC.

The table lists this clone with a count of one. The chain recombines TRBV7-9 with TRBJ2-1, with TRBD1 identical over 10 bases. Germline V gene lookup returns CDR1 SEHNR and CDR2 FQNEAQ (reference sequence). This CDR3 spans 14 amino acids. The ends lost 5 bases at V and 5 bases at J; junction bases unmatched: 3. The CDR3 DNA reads TGTGCCAGCAGCAGACAGGGGGCTAACAATGAGCAGTTCTTC. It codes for CASSRQGANNEQFF.

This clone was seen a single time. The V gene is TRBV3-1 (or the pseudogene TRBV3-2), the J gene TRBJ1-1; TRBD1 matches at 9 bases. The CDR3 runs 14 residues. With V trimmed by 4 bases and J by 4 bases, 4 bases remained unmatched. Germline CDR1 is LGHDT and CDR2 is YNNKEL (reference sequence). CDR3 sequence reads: CASSPGQGVTEAFF. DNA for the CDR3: TGTGCCAGCAGCCCGGGACAGGGCGTCACTGAAGCTTTCTTT.

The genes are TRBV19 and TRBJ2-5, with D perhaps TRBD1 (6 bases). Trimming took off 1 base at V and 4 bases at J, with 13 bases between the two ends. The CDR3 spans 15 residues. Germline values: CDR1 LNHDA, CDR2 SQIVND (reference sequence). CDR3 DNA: TGTGCCAGTAGTATAGGACAGGCCGAAGGAGAGACCCAGTACTTC. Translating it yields CASSIGQAEGETQYF.

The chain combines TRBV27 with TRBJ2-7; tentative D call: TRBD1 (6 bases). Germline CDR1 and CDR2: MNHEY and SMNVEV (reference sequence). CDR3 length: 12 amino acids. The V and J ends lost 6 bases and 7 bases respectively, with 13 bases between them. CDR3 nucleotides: TGTGCCAGCAGCCCCAGGGGCGGGGAGCAGTACTTC. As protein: CASSPRGGEQYF.

In nucleotides, the CDR3 is TGCGCCAGCAGTGAGTCGGGCAGACCCTACGAGCAGTACTTC. Protein product: CASSESGRPYEQYF. V gene TRBV10-2 combines with J gene TRBJ2-7; D not certain. Germline V gene lookup returns CDR1 WSHSY and CDR2 SAAADI. The ends were cut back, 0 bases at V and 2 bases at J, with 8 bases in the middle. The length of the CDR3 is 14 residues.

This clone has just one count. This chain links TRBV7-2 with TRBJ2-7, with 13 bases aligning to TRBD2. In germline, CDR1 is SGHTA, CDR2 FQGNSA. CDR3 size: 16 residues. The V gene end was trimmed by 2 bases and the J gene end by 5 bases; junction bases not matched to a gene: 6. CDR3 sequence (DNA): TGTGCCAGCAGCTTAATACTAGCGGGAGGGCGCCACGAGCAGTACTTC. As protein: CASSLILAGGRHEQYF.

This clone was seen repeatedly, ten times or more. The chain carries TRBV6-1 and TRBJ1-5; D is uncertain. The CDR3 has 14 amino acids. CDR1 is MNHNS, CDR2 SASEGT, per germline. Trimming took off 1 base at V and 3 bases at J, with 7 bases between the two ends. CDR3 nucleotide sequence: TGTGCCAGCAGTGAAGGGGAGGCCAATCAGCCCCAGCATTTT. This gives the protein CASSEGEANQPQHF.

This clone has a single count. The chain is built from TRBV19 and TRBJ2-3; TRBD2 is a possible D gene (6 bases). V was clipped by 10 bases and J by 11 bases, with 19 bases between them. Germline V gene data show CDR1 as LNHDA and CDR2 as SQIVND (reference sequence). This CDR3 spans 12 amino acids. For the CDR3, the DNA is TGTGCCACCAACCGCCTGGGGGAGGTGCAGTATTTT. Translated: CATNRLGEVQYF.